Listed here is a single T cell receptor beta chain. The sample belongs to a study of blood T cell repertoires in COVID-19. Sequencing used immunoSEQ multiplex PCR; TCRdb keeps in-frame clones, though not all of them. Of 40,000 to 55,000 clones in the sample, roughly 84% were seen once. Germline trimming cut 7 bases from V and 7 bases from J; bases unmatched to any gene: 10. CDR1 MNHEY and CDR2 SVGEGT come from the germline V gene. This CDR3 is 17 amino acids long. Sequencing was performed on peripheral blood. This sequence was found in a woman in her 70s with acute or convalescent COVID-19. The chain has TRBV6-2 or TRBV6-3 and TRBJ2-1; 16 bases match TRBD2. This CDR3 is CASTPGTSGRAKNEQFF. The CDR3 DNA follows: TGTGCCAGCACCCCAGGGACTAGCGGGAGGGCCAAGAATGAGCAGTTCTTC.